This passage covers 9 T cell receptor beta chains from one sample sequenced in a study of CD8 T cells in ankylosing spondylitis. General observations from the study: Among TCR beta sequences, a motif of under ten highly homologous variants appeared characteristic of ankylosing spondylitis blood.

Antigens of these TCRs are unknown. TCRdb re-called the 5' RACE reads through MiXCR, storing one row per CDR3 protein. The repertoire holds about 450,000 distinct CDR3 sequences, approximately 26% seen once, with 0.89% in the top ten. The sample comprised blood, either unsorted or a sorted T cell fraction (not recorded which). All receptors come from a male donor with ankylosing spondylitis.

The chain carries TRBV11-2 and TRBJ1-2, with D possibly being TRBD1 (5 bases). This CDR3 contains 16 residues. With 0 bases removed from V and 6 bases from J, the gap between germline ends came to 17 bases. The germline V gene has CDR1 SGHAT and CDR2 FQNNGV. CDR3 region: CASSLDAPGGVHGYTF. CDR3 coding DNA: TGTGCCAGCAGCTTAGACGCGCCGGGGGGGGTCCATGGCTACACCTTC. Using reference TRBV11-2 and TRBJ1-2 for the parts outside the CDR3, the full variable domain is EAGVAQSPRYKIIEKRQSVAFWCNPISGHATLYWYQQILGQGPKLLIQFQNNGVVDDSQLPKDRFSAERLKGVDSTLKIQPAKLEDSAVYLCASSLDAPGGVHGYTFGSGTRLTVV.

The table lists this clonotype with a few counts. The chain employs TRBV5-1 and TRBJ2-3; maybe TRBD2 (5 bases). Germline loops: CDR1 SGHRS, CDR2 YFSETQ. CDR3 length equals 14 residues. Trimming shortened V by 5 bases and J by 6 bases, and 16 bases separated the two germline ends. The CDR3: CASSSSVQSDTQYF. DNA for the CDR3: TGCGCCAGCAGTAGTAGCGTTCAATCGGATACGCAGTATTTT. The whole variable domain, remainder taken from reference TRBV5-1 and TRBJ2-3, is KAGVTQTPRYLIKTRGQQVTLSCSPISGHRSVSWYQQTPGQGLQFLFEYFSETQRNKGNFPGRFSGRQFSNSRSEMNVSTLELGDSALYLCASSSSVQSDTQYFGPGTRLTVL.

This clonotype was counted a few times. The CDR3 spells CASSSSDSWGYGYTF. The DNA of the CDR3 is TGTGCCAGCAGCTCCTCGGACAGCTGGGGCTATGGCTACACCTTC. This sequence joins TRBV7-9 and TRBJ1-2; a possible D gene is TRBD1 (6 bases). Trimming cost V 4 bases and J 4 bases, with 16 bases left between them. CDR3 length equals 15 residues. Per the germline V gene, CDR1 is SEHNR and CDR2 is FQNEAQ (reference sequence).

The genes are TRBV4-2 and TRBJ2-3, with 7 bases aligning to TRBD2. The trim removed 5 bases at V and 1 base at J, leaving 9 bases unmatched. The germline V gene encodes CDR1 LGHNA and CDR2 YNFKEQ. The CDR3 is made up of 16 amino acids. The CDR3 spells CASSEGGTGGTDTQYF. In nucleotides, the CDR3 is TGTGCCAGCAGCGAGGGAGGGACTGGAGGCACAGATACGCAGTATTTT.

This clonotype has a handful of counts. The chain has TRBV7-9 and TRBJ2-2; a possible D gene is TRBD1 (6 bases). Trimming took off 1 base at V and 3 bases at J, with 15 bases between the two ends. Germline loops: CDR1 SEHNR, CDR2 FQNEAQ (reference sequence). The CDR3 contains 17 residues. The CDR3 spells CASSLVRTVGDTGELFF. The CDR3 DNA follows: TGTGCCAGCAGCTTAGTTCGGACAGTGGGGGACACCGGGGAGCTGTTTTTT.

The table lists this clonotype with a few counts. CDR3: CSASYGRANYEQYF. The CDR3 region has the DNA TGCAGTGCTAGTTACGGGAGGGCCAACTACGAGCAGTACTTC. The chain recombines TRBV20-1 with TRBJ2-7, with TRBD2 matching 8 bases. CDR3 length: 14 residues. CDR1 and CDR2 from the germline V gene are DFQATT and SNEGSKA (reference sequence). The junction had 7 bases not matched to a gene; V was cut back by 3 bases and J by 3 bases.

This clonotype was seen a few times. This chain joins TRBV29-1 and TRBJ2-1; TRBD1 or TRBD2 may be the D gene (5 bases each). This CDR3 spans 13 amino acids. The germline V and J ends were trimmed by 6 bases and 6 bases, with 15 bases remaining between them. Germline CDR1 and CDR2: SQVTM and ANQGSEA. DNA of the CDR3: TGCAGCGTCACCTTTGGGGGTTCCAATGAGCAGTTCTTC. Translating gives CSVTFGGSNEQFF.

This clonotype has just a few counts. The V and J genes are TRBV20-1 and TRBJ1-2; possibly TRBD1 for D (6 bases). This CDR3 has 12 amino acids. Per the germline V gene, CDR1 is DFQATT and CDR2 is SNEGSKA (reference sequence). V dropped 6 bases and J dropped 2 bases, with 10 bases sitting between them. CDR3 protein: CSAGQQNYGYTF. CDR3 nucleotide sequence: TGCAGTGCAGGACAGCAGAACTATGGCTACACCTTC.

This clonotype has only one observation. This chain uses TRBV29-1 with TRBJ1-4; 8 bases fit TRBD1. CDR3 length equals 12 residues. Germline V gives CDR1 SQVTM, CDR2 ANQGSEA. Trimming removed 6 bases from V and 12 bases from J; junction bases left unmatched: 9. As DNA, the CDR3 is TGCAGCGTCCGCAGGGGGCAATCAGAACTGTTTTTT. As protein: CSVRRGQSELFF.